The rows below give T cell receptor beta chains drawn from one sample of a study of T cell repertoires in cytomegalovirus infection. TCRdb recomputed calls from the reads with MiXCR, one row per CDR3 protein. The sample carries some 270,000 distinct CDR3 sequences, about 18% recorded once. What was sequenced was CD8+ T cells from PBMCs. These receptors were collected from a human donor in good health (CMV status not recorded). Some clones in this sample may be carry-over from other donors' samples. Each CDR3 is given with its conserved first and last residue.

v_call	j_call	cdr3_aa
TRBV28	TRBJ2-7	CASSFGTGGPIWEQYF
TRBV7-3	TRBJ2-1	CASSMTSGGANEQFF
TRBV3-1	TRBJ1-5	CASSQDLRSGGQPQHF
TRBV7-7	TRBJ2-1	CASSLVRGEQFF
TRBV6-2/TRBV6-3	TRBJ1-5	CASSLSGTGVNQPQHF
TRBV28	TRBJ2-5	CASSLRYQGASETQYF
TRBV19	TRBJ1-5	CASSIDGYQPQHF
TRBV2	TRBJ2-3	CASSEAQGPDTQYF
TRBV4-3	TRBJ1-3	CASSQDRGTQNTIYF
TRBV12-3/TRBV12-4	TRBJ2-2	CASSRGYFGSGELFF
TRBV12-3/TRBV12-4	TRBJ2-7	CASSFDGTKQYF
TRBV6-4	TRBJ1-6	CASSDGVDNSPLHF
TRBV2	TRBJ2-7	CASSENRPYEQYF
TRBV6-2/TRBV6-3	TRBJ2-2	CASSGTSGGAGELFF
TRBV7-2	TRBJ2-3	CASSVGLAGALDTDTQYF
TRBV12-3/TRBV12-4	TRBJ1-2	CASSPKSGKTNYGYTF
TRBV23-1	TRBJ2-7	CASSQTRLAPYEQYF
TRBV29-1	TRBJ1-2	CSVEQGLSYGYTF
TRBV13	TRBJ2-3	CASSLEVGDTQYF
TRBV7-9	TRBJ1-4	CASSLAGDPAGEKLFF
TRBV20-1	TRBJ2-3	CSRHLADTQYF
TRBV19	TRBJ1-5	CASSLGTSNQPQHF
TRBV14	TRBJ2-6	CASNSGIWANVLTF
TRBV27	TRBJ2-1	CASSHSGTYNEQFF
TRBV7-2	TRBJ2-5	CASNPFGPSGGSETQYF
TRBV7-8	TRBJ2-7	CASSVGTDYEQYF